This is a list of T cell receptor beta chains from one sample in a study of identical twins. TCRdb itself ran the 5' RACE reads through MiXCR, one entry per CDR3 protein. The data hold around 960,000 distinct CDR3 sequences, with about 12% observed a single time. The same data also went into a second study, on yellow fever vaccine responses in identical twins.

Source material: PBMCs. Source of these receptors: a woman between 18 and 29 years old in good health. CDR3s include the opening cysteine and the closing phenylalanine or tryptophan. Fields, in order: D gene, J gene, V gene, clone size, CDR3 protein, CDR3 DNA. D genes are given only for firm matches. Clone size is shown for a subset of rows, as once, few, many or a class of expanded clone.

. | TRBJ2-3 | TRBV5-1 | . | CASSLEGDGTDTQYF | TGCGCCAGCAGCTTGGAGGGCGATGGCACAGATACGCAGTATTTT
. | TRBJ2-3 | TRBV29-1 | many | CSVGGSTRTDTQYF | TGCAGCGTTGGGGGGTCCACACGCACAGATACGCAGTATTTT
. | TRBJ2-2 | TRBV4-1 | few | CASSRQTESNTGELFF | TGCGCCAGCAGCCGACAGACGGAGTCGAACACCGGGGAGCTGTTTTTT
. | TRBJ2-4 | TRBV27 | many | CATSLTVTLAKNIQYF | TGTGCCACCTCCTTGACAGTAACGCTAGCCAAAAACATTCAGTACTTC
TRBD1 | TRBJ1-3 | TRBV29-1 | few | CSVKTGESGNTIYF | TGCAGCGTAAAAACAGGGGAATCTGGAAACACCATATATTTT
. | TRBJ2-3 | TRBV5-5 | . | CASSLFQGTDTQYF | TGTGCCAGCAGCTTGTTCCAAGGTACAGATACGCAGTATTTT
TRBD2 | TRBJ2-1 | TRBV10-3 | many | CAISESWGGEQFF | TGTGCCATCAGTGAAAGTTGGGGGGGTGAGCAGTTCTTC
. | TRBJ2-5 | TRBV7-8 | . | CASSLSLDQYF | TGTGCCAGCAGCTTATCATTGGACCAGTACTTC
. | TRBJ2-3 | TRBV5-1 | . | CASSLVGGLADTQYF | TGCGCCAGCAGCTTGGTTGGGGGTTTAGCAGATACGCAGTATTTT
TRBD1 | TRBJ2-1 | TRBV6-1 | . | CASRRDVRTGVDNEQFF | TGTGCCAGCAGACGCGACGTTAGGACAGGGGTTGACAATGAGCAGTTCTTC
. | TRBJ1-1 | TRBV12-3/TRBV12-4 | many | CASSPQTGLNTEAFF | TGTGCCAGCAGTCCTCAGACAGGATTGAACACTGAAGCTTTCTTT
TRBD1 | TRBJ2-2 | TRBV27 | . | CASSFGTGANTGELFF | TGTGCCAGCAGTTTTGGGACAGGGGCGAACACCGGGGAGCTGTTTTTT
TRBD1 | TRBJ2-1 | TRBV7-9 | few | CASSLVGTGGFYNEQFF | TGTGCCAGCAGCTTAGTTGGGACAGGGGGCTTCTACAATGAGCAGTTCTTC
. | TRBJ2-5 | TRBV24-1 | . | CATSDRTSQYF | TGTGCCACCAGTGATCGGACCAGCCAGTACTTC
. | TRBJ2-6 | TRBV24-1 | . | CATSGAGVGANVLTF | TGTGCCACCAGTGGGGCAGGAGTCGGGGCCAACGTCCTGACTTTC
. | TRBJ2-6 | TRBV28 | few | CASSIAGVSGANVLTF | TGTGCCAGTTCTATCGCTGGTGTCTCTGGGGCCAACGTCCTGACTTTC
. | TRBJ2-5 | TRBV29-1 | . | CSVGARDQYF | TGCAGCGTTGGTGCAAGGGACCAGTACTTC
TRBD2 | TRBJ2-1 | TRBV20-1 | . | CSAHSAGGPRNEQFF | TGCAGTGCTCACTCGGCGGGAGGGCCGAGGAATGAGCAGTTCTTC
. | TRBJ1-1 | TRBV13 | . | CASSLAVDRAF | TGTGCCAGCAGCTTAGCAGTGGACCGCGCCTTT
TRBD2 | TRBJ2-1 | TRBV4-2 | few | CASSQGEGLGDEQFF | TGTGCCAGCAGCCAAGGGGAGGGCCTCGGGGATGAGCAGTTCTTC
. | TRBJ2-1 | TRBV7-9 | . | CASSLSGLSERDNEQFF | TGTGCCAGCAGCTTAAGTGGTTTATCAGAACGTGACAATGAGCAGTTCTTC
. | TRBJ2-2 | TRBV29-1 | many | CSVVGFRDGELFF | TGCAGCGTTGTGGGATTTAGGGACGGGGAGCTGTTTTTT
. | TRBJ2-1 | TRBV7-6 | . | CASSLEDGYYNEQFF | TGTGCCAGCAGCTTAGAGGACGGGTACTACAATGAGCAGTTCTTC
TRBD2 | TRBJ2-3 | TRBV7-2 | . | CASSLGLAGRLSRADTQYF | TGTGCCAGCAGCTTAGGGCTAGCGGGAAGACTTTCTAGAGCAGATACGCAGTATTTT
. | TRBJ2-7 | TRBV7-8 | . | CASSLGGFYYEQYF | TGTGCCAGCAGCTTAGGGGGTTTTTACTACGAGCAGTACTTC
TRBD2 | TRBJ2-1 | TRBV4-1 | . | CASSLGTSGKTSYNEQFF | TGCGCCAGCAGCCTTGGGACTAGCGGGAAAACGAGCTACAATGAGCAGTTCTTC
. | TRBJ1-3 | TRBV29-1 | few | CSVTQGSGNTIYF | TGCAGCGTTACACAGGGATCTGGAAACACCATATATTTT
. | TRBJ1-4 | TRBV19 | . | CASSKGRGESNEKLFF | TGTGCCAGTAGTAAAGGAAGAGGTGAATCTAATGAAAAACTGTTTTTT
TRBD2 | TRBJ2-1 | TRBV29-1 | few | CSVMPGLATYNEQFF | TGCAGCGTGATGCCGGGACTAGCGACCTACAATGAGCAGTTCTTC
. | TRBJ2-4 | TRBV29-1 | . | CSVAGTSMDIQYF | TGCAGCGTCGCCGGGACATCGATGGACATTCAGTACTTC
. | TRBJ1-2 | TRBV27 | . | CARHPQVPGREPPHYGYTF | TGTGCCAGACACCCACAAGTCCCGGGACGGGAGCCTCCCCACTATGGCTACACCTTC
. | TRBJ2-7 | TRBV20-1 | few | CSARDESPGLKPLYEQYF | TGCAGTGCTAGAGATGAATCTCCGGGACTCAAACCCCTCTACGAGCAGTACTTC
TRBD1 | TRBJ2-2 | TRBV3-1 | many | CASRRTGEAGDTGELFF | TGTGCCAGCAGACGGACAGGGGAGGCAGGTGACACCGGGGAGCTGTTTTTT
TRBD1 | TRBJ1-1 | TRBV6-1 | many | CASSRDRGSTEAFF | TGTGCCAGCAGTCGGGACAGGGGCTCCACTGAAGCTTTCTTT
TRBD1 | TRBJ1-4 | TRBV20-1 | . | CSARDGGTVNEKLFF | TGCAGTGCTAGAGATGGAGGGACAGTGAATGAAAAACTGTTTTTT
. | TRBJ2-5 | TRBV5-1 | . | CASSWNPGRQETQYF | TGCGCCAGCAGCTGGAATCCGGGACGGCAAGAGACCCAGTACTTC
. | TRBJ2-5 | TRBV7-2 | . | CASSSKTGQETQYF | TGTGCCAGCAGCTCTAAGACAGGCCAAGAGACCCAGTACTTC
. | TRBJ2-5 | TRBV12-3/TRBV12-4 | few | CATQGGGVFETQYF | TGTGCCACCCAGGGGGGAGGGGTTTTCGAGACCCAGTACTTC
. | TRBJ2-7 | TRBV21-1 | few | CASSPRLAGWYEQYF | TGTGCCAGCAGCCCCAGACTAGCGGGATGGTACGAGCAGTACTTC
. | TRBJ2-5 | TRBV7-6 | . | CASSSWAGQETQYF | TGTGCCAGCAGCTCATGGGCAGGGCAAGAGACCCAGTACTTC
TRBD2 | TRBJ2-4 | TRBV27 | few | CASTTGLAGANIQYF | TGTGCCAGTACGACGGGACTAGCGGGAGCGAACATTCAGTACTTC
TRBD2 | TRBJ2-1 | TRBV5-1 | . | CASSWPSGGNEQFF | TGCGCCAGCAGCTGGCCCTCGGGGGGGAATGAGCAGTTCTTC